What follows are 9 T cell receptor beta chains derived from one specimen sequenced in a study of shared clonotypes between healthy human individuals. Terminally differentiated effector memory CD45RA+ cells were excluded from the naive CD8 cells, which were CD45RO-negative and positively selected for CCR7. The data were produced by immunoSEQ multiplex PCR, yet TCRdb's version contains in-frame clones alone and is incomplete. The data contain 1.5 million to 2.5 million clones, roughly 94% of them singletons. Source material: naive CD8+ T cells sorted from blood. The receptor set was obtained from a man aged 18 to 29 in good health.

The rearrangement uses TRBV10-3 and TRBJ2-7; 7 bases are shared with TRBD2. Germline values: CDR1 ENHRY, CDR2 SYGVKD. After removal of 0 bases from V and 2 bases from J, the junction contained 4 bases not matched to a gene. This CDR3 spans 15 amino acids. CDR3 nucleotide sequence: TGTGCCATCAGTGAGTCGGGGGGGAGCGCCTACGAGCAGTACTTC. Residues: CAISESGGSAYEQYF.

The V gene is TRBV6-5, the J gene TRBJ1-6; maybe TRBD1 (5 bases). There are 13 residues in the CDR3. V was trimmed by 7 bases and J by 7 bases, leaving 11 bases between them. Germline-derived CDR1 and CDR2 are MNHEY and SVGAGI. CDR3 sequence reads: CASKWGENSPLHF. The DNA for the CDR3 is TGTGCCAGCAAATGGGGGGAAAATTCACCCCTCCACTTT.

This clone was seen a handful of times. The sample carries other DNA sequences with the same CDR3. The genes are TRBV4-1 and TRBJ1-1; 9 bases map to TRBD1. The CDR3 is 15 residues long. Germline V lookup: CDR1 MGHRA, CDR2 YSYEKL. V lost 4 bases to trimming and J lost 2 bases; unmatched junction nucleotides: 5. DNA of the CDR3: TGCGCCAGCAGCCCCGGGACAGGGCTAAACACTGAAGCTTTCTTT. Protein product: CASSPGTGLNTEAFF.

Note on this clone: Other DNA sequences of this sample code for an identical CDR3. This chain connects TRBV29-1 to TRBJ1-2, with TRBD1 as a possible D gene (5 bases). The CDR3 is 13 amino acids. Trimming pared 0 bases from V and 2 bases from J, leaving 7 bases between. CDR1 is SQVTM and CDR2 is ANQGSEA in the germline V gene. The CDR3 DNA reads as TGCAGCGTTGAAGATCGGGGGAACTATGGCTACACCTTC. This codes for CSVEDRGNYGYTF.

V is TRBV27 and J is TRBJ2-1, with a possible D match to TRBD2 (6 bases). The CDR3 loop spans 14 amino acids. V was shortened by 3 bases and J by 6 bases, with 12 bases between the two germline ends. Germline assignment: CDR1 MNHEY and CDR2 SMNVEV (reference sequence). The CDR3 DNA reads TGTGCCAGCAGTTTGGGGGGAAGCACCAATGAGCAGTTCTTC. Encoded protein: CASSLGGSTNEQFF.

This clone was observed once. The V gene is TRBV30, the J gene TRBJ2-1; D not resolved. Between the trimmed V and J ends, which lost 5 bases and 10 bases, there was a span of 18 bases. CDR3 length equals 13 residues. Germline-derived CDR1 and CDR2 are GTSNPN and SVGIG (reference sequence). DNA for the CDR3: TGTGCCTGGGCGACTGGTCCCGTTTTGGAGCAGTTCTTC. Its translation is CAWATGPVLEQFF.

On this clone itself: Other nucleotide sequences from this sample produce the same CDR3. The chain is built from TRBV5-6 and TRBJ1-1, with D uncertain. V was cut by 1 base and J by 5 bases, with 3 bases left in between. The germline CDR1 and CDR2 sequences are SGHDT and YYEEEE. This CDR3 is 11 amino acids long. CDR3 coding DNA: TGTGCCAGCAGCTTGTCGACTGAAGCTTTCTTT. Protein product: CASSLSTEAFF.

The CDR3 sequence is CASSGLLGGETQYF. In DNA form, the CDR3 reads TGTGCCAGCAGCGGCCTGCTCGGGGGGGAGACCCAGTACTTC. This chain uses TRBV9 with TRBJ2-5; TRBD2 matches at 7 bases. The CDR3 is 14 residues long. V lost 3 bases, J lost 5 bases, and 7 bases stayed unmatched. The germline V gene encodes CDR1 SGDLS and CDR2 YYNGEE.

The chain carries TRBV10-3 and TRBJ1-1; D is perhaps TRBD1 (6 bases). The length of the CDR3 is 14 residues. Germline V gene sequence: CDR1 ENHRY, CDR2 SYGVKD. Trimming cost V 0 bases and J 5 bases, with 10 bases left between them. The CDR3 nucleotides are TGTGCCATCAGTGAGTCGGGGGCGCGGACTGAAGCTTTCTTT. Translated, it gives CAISESGARTEAFF.